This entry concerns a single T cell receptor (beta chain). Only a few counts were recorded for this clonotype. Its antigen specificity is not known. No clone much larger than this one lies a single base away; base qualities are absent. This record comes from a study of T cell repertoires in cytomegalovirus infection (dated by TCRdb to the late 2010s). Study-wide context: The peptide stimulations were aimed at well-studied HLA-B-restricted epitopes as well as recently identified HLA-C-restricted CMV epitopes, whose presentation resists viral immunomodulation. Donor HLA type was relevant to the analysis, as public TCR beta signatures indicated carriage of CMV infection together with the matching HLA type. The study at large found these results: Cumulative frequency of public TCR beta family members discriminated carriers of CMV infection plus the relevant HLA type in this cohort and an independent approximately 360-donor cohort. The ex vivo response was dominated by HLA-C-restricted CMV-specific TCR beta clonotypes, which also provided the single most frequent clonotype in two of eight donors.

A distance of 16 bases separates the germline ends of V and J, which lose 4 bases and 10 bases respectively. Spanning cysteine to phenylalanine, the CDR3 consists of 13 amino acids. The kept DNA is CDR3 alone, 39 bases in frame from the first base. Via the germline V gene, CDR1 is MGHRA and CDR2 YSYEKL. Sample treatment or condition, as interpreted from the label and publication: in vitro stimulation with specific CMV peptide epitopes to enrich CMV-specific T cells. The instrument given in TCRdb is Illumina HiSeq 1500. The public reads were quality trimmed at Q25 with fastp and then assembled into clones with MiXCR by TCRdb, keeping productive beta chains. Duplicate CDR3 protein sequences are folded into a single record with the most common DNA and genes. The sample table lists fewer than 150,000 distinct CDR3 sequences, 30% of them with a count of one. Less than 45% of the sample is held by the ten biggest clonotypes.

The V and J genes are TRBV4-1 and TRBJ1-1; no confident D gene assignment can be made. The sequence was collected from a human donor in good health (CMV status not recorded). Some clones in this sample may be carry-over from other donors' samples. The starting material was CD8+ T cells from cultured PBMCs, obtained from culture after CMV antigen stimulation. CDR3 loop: CASSPFRGNTAFF. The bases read TGCGCCAGCAGCCCGTTCCGAGGGAATACAGCTTTCTTT.